Listed here are 26 T cell receptor beta chains from one sample, sequenced in a study of OX40 agonist ivuxolimab in advanced cancers. Measured with immunoSEQ multiplex PCR; TCRdb has only the in-frame clones, and not every one. Among 20,000 to 25,000 clones listed, approximately 81% were seen once. Sequencing used CD4+ or CD8+ T cells sorted from blood, obtained in a trial of the OX40 agonist ivuxolimab. These receptor sequences come from an adult with an advanced solid tumor such as melanoma, head and neck, liver or kidney cancer.

The chain has TRBV4-1 and TRBJ2-5; 8 bases align to TRBD1. The tail of the sequence fits TRBJ2-7 better, so the J call may be wrong. The CDR3 consists of 14 residues. CDR1 MGHRA and CDR2 YSYEKL come from the germline V gene. CDR3 sequence reads: CASSQWDRMGEQYF. The CDR3 coding sequence is TGCGCCAGCAGCCAATGGGACAGGATGGGCGAGCAGTACTTC.

This chain links TRBV29-1 with TRBJ2-1, with D unclear. With 5 bases removed from V and 8 bases from J, the gap between germline ends came to 7 bases. In germline, CDR1 is SQVTM, CDR2 ANQGSEA. The CDR3 length is 10 residues. Here the CDR3 DNA reads TGCAGCGTTTCTGTGGATGAGCAGTTCTTC. Residues: CSVSVDEQFF.

The rearrangement links TRBV9 to TRBJ2-7, with D perhaps TRBD2 (5 bases). Germline lookup yields CDR1 SGDLS and CDR2 YYNGEE. The V end lost 2 bases, the J end lost 2 bases, and 8 bases lay between the germline ends. The CDR3 has 13 residues. CDR3 loop: CASSVTGTYEQYF. In DNA, the CDR3 is TGTGCCAGCAGCGTGACGGGAACCTACGAGCAGTACTTC.

The V gene is TRBV7-3, the J gene TRBJ2-3; D is unclear. CDR3 length: 14 amino acids. CDR1 is SGHTA, CDR2 FQGTGA, per germline. With 2 bases removed from V and 4 bases from J, the gap between germline ends came to 10 bases. CDR3 DNA sequence: TGTGCCAGCAGCTTACTAGGGTTCTCAGATACGCAGTATTTT. It yields the protein CASSLLGFSDTQYF.

The chain recombines TRBV27 with TRBJ1-1, with D unclear. V was shortened by 0 bases and J by 1 base, with 9 bases between the two germline ends. This CDR3 has 15 amino acids. Germline V CDR1 and CDR2: MNHEY, SMNVEV (reference sequence). The CDR3: CASSLSAGANTEAFF. Written as DNA, the CDR3 is TGTGCCAGCAGTTTATCCGCAGGAGCGAACACTGAAGCTTTCTTT.

J is TRBJ2-1 and V is TRBV7-3, with D perhaps TRBD2 (5 bases). The CDR3 has 15 residues. Germline V gene data show CDR1 as SGHTA and CDR2 as FQGTGA. V was shortened by 2 bases and J by 8 bases, with 16 bases between the two germline ends. For the CDR3, the DNA is TGTGCCAGCAGCTTATCCGGCGGGTCGGCTTATGAGCAGTTCTTC. The encoded protein is CASSLSGGSAYEQFF.

The chain is built from TRBV4-1 and TRBJ2-7, with no clear D. The CDR3 extends over 15 amino acids. CDR1 is MGHRA, CDR2 YSYEKL, per germline. The germline V and J ends were trimmed by 4 bases and 7 bases, with 20 bases remaining between them. Here the CDR3 reads CASSPLGPVPSEQYF. CDR3 nucleotide sequence: TGCGCCAGCAGCCCCCTCGGACCAGTGCCCTCGGAGCAGTACTTC.

This clone came up a few times. The V gene is TRBV7-8, the J gene TRBJ2-7; TRBD1 agrees at 8 bases. The trim removed 5 bases at V and 3 bases at J, leaving 9 bases unmatched. Germline CDR1 is SGHVS and CDR2 is FQNEAQ. The CDR3 totals 15 residues. The CDR3 sequence is CASSLRRDRSYEQYF. CDR3 coding DNA: TGTGCCAGCAGCCTACGCCGGGACAGGAGCTACGAGCAGTACTTC.

The rearrangement links TRBV4-2 to TRBJ2-7; D remains ambiguous. The germline V and J ends were trimmed by 6 bases and 4 bases, with 13 bases remaining between them. Germline V gene lookup returns CDR1 LGHNA and CDR2 YNFKEQ. CDR3 size: 13 residues. The CDR3 coding sequence is TGTGCCAGCAGTCCGTTCGATCAATACGAGCAGTACTTC. It encodes CASSPFDQYEQYF.

The gene calls are TRBV9 and TRBJ1-2; D ambiguous. The length of the CDR3 is 16 residues. The V gene's germline CDR1 is SGDLS and CDR2 YYNGEE. V lost 4 bases and J lost 10, with 26 bases in between. CDR3 protein: CASSPMVAGGVGDYTF. In nucleotides, the CDR3 is TGTGCCAGCAGCCCCATGGTGGCAGGCGGTGTCGGCGACTACACCTTC.

The rearrangement joins TRBV4-1 to TRBJ1-4; D is possibly TRBD1 (5 bases). Trimming cost V 0 bases and J 8 bases, with 10 bases left between them. The germline CDR1 and CDR2 sequences are MGHRA and YSYEKL. This CDR3 has 14 residues. This chain's CDR3 is CASSQERGGEKLFF. DNA for the CDR3: TGCGCCAGCAGCCAAGAAAGGGGAGGGGAAAAACTGTTTTTT.

The chain is built from TRBV28 and TRBJ2-3, with D possibly being TRBD1 (7 bases). The length of the CDR3 is 16 residues. In germline, CDR1 is MDHEN, CDR2 SYDVKM. Deletions cut 0 bases from V and 2 bases from J, with 12 bases between. CDR3 residues: CASSLWGGQFTDTQYF. The DNA for the CDR3 is TGTGCCAGCAGTTTATGGGGGGGACAGTTCACAGATACGCAGTATTTT. Combining the CDR3 with reference TRBV28 and TRBJ2-3 gives the whole variable domain DVKVTQSSRYLVKRTGEKVFLECVQDMDHENMFWYRQDPGLGLRLIYFSYDVKMKEKGDIPEGYSVSREKKERFSLILESASTNQTSMYLCASSLWGGQFTDTQYFGPGTRLTVL.

This chain links TRBV28 with TRBJ1-5; the D is unclear. V dropped 2 bases and J dropped 7 bases, with 3 bases sitting between them. This CDR3 region has 11 residues. Germline V gives CDR1 MDHEN, CDR2 SYDVKM. The CDR3 protein is CASSLEQPQHF. The CDR3 bases are TGTGCCAGCAGTTTAGAACAGCCCCAGCATTTT. The whole variable domain, filled in from reference TRBV28 and TRBJ1-5, reads DVKVTQSSRYLVKRTGEKVFLECVQDMDHENMFWYRQDPGLGLRLIYFSYDVKMKEKGDIPEGYSVSREKKERFSLILESASTNQTSMYLCASSLEQPQHFGDGTRLSIL.

This chain connects TRBV11-2 to TRBJ1-1; 10 nucleotides line up with TRBD1. This CDR3 contains 17 residues. CDR1 is SGHAT, CDR2 FQNNGV, per germline. The ends lost 5 bases at V and 3 bases at J; junction bases unmatched: 12. CDR3: CASSPKGTGEDHTEAFF. The CDR3, as DNA: TGTGCCAGCAGCCCCAAAGGGACAGGGGAGGATCACACTGAAGCTTTCTTT. Supplemented by reference TRBV11-2 and TRBJ1-1, the full variable domain reads EAGVAQSPRYKIIEKRQSVAFWCNPISGHATLYWYQQILGQGPKLLIQFQNNGVVDDSQLPKDRFSAERLKGVDSTLKIQPAKLEDSAVYLCASSPKGTGEDHTEAFFGQGTRLTVV.

The rearrangement uses TRBV19 and TRBJ2-2, with D possibly being TRBD1 (6 bases). Germline V lookup: CDR1 LNHDA, CDR2 SQIVND (reference sequence). Deletions cut 4 bases from V and 7 bases from J, with 16 bases between. The CDR3 totals 15 residues. The CDR3 spells CASSTWTEYSGELFF. For the CDR3, the DNA is TGTGCCAGTAGTACATGGACAGAATATAGCGGGGAGCTGTTTTTT.

V and J are TRBV27 and TRBJ2-7; D gene ambiguous. Trimming left V 5 bases short and J 6 bases short, with 8 bases between. The CDR3 sequence is 11 residues long. Germline V gives CDR1 MNHEY, CDR2 SMNVEV (reference sequence). The CDR3 loop is CASSGPGEQYF. The CDR3 bases are TGTGCCAGCAGTGGTCCGGGCGAGCAGTACTTC.

V and J are TRBV6-5 and TRBJ2-3; D is possibly TRBD1 or TRBD2 (5 bases each). The CDR3 contains 14 residues. The ends were cut back, 4 bases at V and 2 bases at J, with 10 bases in the middle. CDR1 MNHEY and CDR2 SVGAGI come from the germline V gene. CDR3 sequence: CASSSRDVTDTQYF. CDR3 nucleotide sequence: TGTGCCAGCAGTTCTCGGGACGTCACAGATACGCAGTATTTT.

The chain has TRBV7-2 and TRBJ2-5; D is perhaps TRBD1 or TRBD2 (5 bases each). CDR1 SGHTA and CDR2 FQGNSA come from the germline V gene. Trimming shortened V by 6 bases and J by 5 bases, and 16 bases separated the two germline ends. This CDR3 region has 14 residues. DNA of the CDR3: TGTGCCAGCAGAGAGAGACAAGGGACGGAGACCCAGTACTTC. Protein sequence: CASRERQGTETQYF. Full variable domain (outside the CDR3, taken from reference TRBV7-2 and TRBJ2-5): GAGVSQSPSNKVTEKGKDVELRCDPISGHTALYWYRQSLGQGLEFLIYFQGNSAPDKSGLPSDRFSAERTGGSVSTLTIQRTQQEDSAVYLCASRERQGTETQYFGPGTRLLVL.

The genes are TRBV28 and TRBJ2-3; 9 bases are shared with TRBD2. CDR3 length: 15 amino acids. Germline V gives CDR1 MDHEN, CDR2 SYDVKM. The junction had 5 bases not matched to a gene; V was cut back by 4 bases and J by 3 bases. Written as DNA, the CDR3 is TGTGCCAGCAGTTCGCTAGCGGGACAAACAGATACGCAGTATTTT. Translating gives CASSSLAGQTDTQYF.

This clone was observed once. This sequence joins TRBV27 and TRBJ1-4; D gene ambiguous. This CDR3 region has 15 residues. Germline V CDR1 and CDR2: MNHEY, SMNVEV (reference sequence). Deletions cut 5 bases from V and 0 bases from J, with 10 bases between. The CDR3: CASSQTFATNEKLFF. The CDR3 nucleotides are TGTGCCAGCAGTCAAACGTTCGCAACTAATGAAAAACTGTTTTTT.

The genes are TRBV4-1 and TRBJ1-1; no reliable D call. Deletions cut 3 bases from V and 3 bases from J, with 5 bases between. Germline-derived CDR1 and CDR2 are MGHRA and YSYEKL. This CDR3 is built from 12 residues. The CDR3 DNA is TGCGCCAGCAGCCAGGGTTACACTGAAGCTTTCTTT. Protein: CASSQGYTEAFF.

This chain uses TRBV7-9 with TRBJ2-4; TRBD2 might be the D (6 bases). The CDR3 consists of 12 residues. CDR1 is SEHNR and CDR2 is FQNEAQ in the germline V gene (reference sequence). Trimming took off 4 bases at V and 8 bases at J, with 9 bases between the two ends. DNA of the CDR3: TGTGCCAGCAGCTCGTCGGGGGACATTCAGTACTTC. As protein: CASSSSGDIQYF. The full variable domain, in which reference TRBV7-9 and TRBJ2-4 provide the parts outside the CDR3, is DTGVSQNPRHKITKRGQNVTFRCDPISEHNRLYWYRQTLGQGPEFLTYFQNEAQLEKSRLLSDRFSAERPKGSFSTLEIQRTEQGDSAMYLCASSSSGDIQYFGAGTRLSVL.

V is TRBV28 and J is TRBJ2-7, with 7 nucleotides matching TRBD2. Germline CDR1 reads MDHEN; CDR2 reads SYDVKM. The CDR3 runs to 15 residues. J was trimmed by 2 bases and V by 4 bases; bases with no gene match: 8. The CDR3 sequence is CASSSPGGRAYEQYF. The CDR3 DNA reads as TGTGCCAGCAGTTCCCCGGGGGGTAGGGCCTACGAGCAGTACTTC.

This chain joins TRBV19 and TRBJ2-1; D perhaps matches TRBD1 (5 bases). The CDR3 spans 14 residues. In germline, CDR1 is LNHDA, CDR2 SQIVND (reference sequence). The V gene lost 6 bases and the J gene lost 4 bases, with 13 bases spanning the gap. CDR3 sequence: CASSPTELYNEQFF. The CDR3 coding sequence is TGTGCCAGTAGCCCGACAGAGTTATACAATGAGCAGTTCTTC.

The chain joins TRBV13 to TRBJ2-7, with a tentative D call TRBD2 (6 bases). This CDR3 region has 14 residues. Deletions cut 5 bases from V and 4 bases from J, with 15 bases between. The germline V gene encodes CDR1 PRHDT and CDR2 FYEKMQ (reference sequence). CDR3 nucleotides: TGTGCCAGCAGCCAGGGACTCCCCTCTTACGAGCAGTACTTC. Its translation: CASSQGLPSYEQYF.

V and J are TRBV13 and TRBJ1-2; no definite D call. This CDR3 region has 15 residues. Trimming cost V 0 bases and J 5 bases, with 13 bases left between them. The germline CDR1 and CDR2 sequences are PRHDT and FYEKMQ (reference sequence). The CDR3 nucleotides are TGTGCCAGCAGCTTAGGGACGGAAAAACTTTATGGCTACACCTTC. This sequence encodes CASSLGTEKLYGYTF.